The sequence of this TCR beta chain was determined in a study of patients and donors after allogeneic stem cell transplantation. TCRdb re-called the RT-PCR reads with MiXCR, one entry per CDR3 protein. The sample has roughly 230,000 distinct CDR3 sequences; about 14% are singletons. This CDR3 is 15 amino acids long. Germline V CDR1 and CDR2: SGHRS, YFSETQ. This clonotype was seen many times. The junction departs from the called germline gene at one end, perhaps through a read error. This receptor was obtained from a human donor who was either an allogeneic HSCT recipient or a stem cell or donor lymphocyte infusion donor (not recorded which). It is not recorded whose cells these are; they may come from a transplant donor. J is TRBJ2-6 and V is TRBV5-1; a weak D match, TRBD1 (5 bases). Sequenced material: blood, either unsorted or a sorted T cell fraction (not recorded which). The CDR3 sequence: CASSLTVSGANVLTF. The CDR3 nucleotides are TGTGCCAGCAGTTTGACAGTCTCTGGGGCCAACGTCCTGACTTTC.